This entry concerns a single TCR beta chain. Sequencing libraries for TCR beta were prepared with iRepertoire HTBI primers and Arm-PCR of CDR3 regions. Under the authors' procedure: Detected in the samples were approximately 58 TRBV and over 11 TRBJ segments. Each CDR3 protein gets one entry after TCRdb re-called the multiplex PCR reads with MiXCR. TCRdb's processing, not the study's, gives the V and J calls here. Of some 240,000 distinct CDR3 sequences listed, about 19% are singletons. The time point here: newly diagnosed GD, antithyroid drugs for less than 3 months. TCR sequences were obtained from RNA taken from PBMCs. Diagnosing Graves' disease relied on the American Thyroid Association guidelines. This record comes from a study of regulatory T cells in long-lasting Graves disease. Across the study: Patients with new Graves' disease had used antithyroid drugs below 3 months.

The CDR3 runs 17 residues. Germline V gene lookup returns CDR1 SGHRS and CDR2 YFSETQ. V trimming: 2 bases; J trimming: 2 bases; junction bases outside the gene matches: 2. This sample was shared with a second study, whose subject was T cells in Graves' hyperthyroidism and ophthalmopathy. That study adds: First-round RT-PCR of the TCR CDR3 relied on the HTBI primer set.

The starting material was peripheral blood mononuclear cells (PBMCs), obtained at new diagnosis, from a patient treated with antithyroid drugs. This chain connects TRBV5-1 to TRBJ2-2, with 14 bases aligning to TRBD2. This receptor was obtained from a woman aged 25 to 39 with Graves disease. Here the CDR3 reads CASSFGLAGGNTGELFF. In DNA form, the CDR3 reads TGCGCCAGCAGCTTCGGACTAGCGGGGGGAAACACCGGGGAGCTGTTTTTT.